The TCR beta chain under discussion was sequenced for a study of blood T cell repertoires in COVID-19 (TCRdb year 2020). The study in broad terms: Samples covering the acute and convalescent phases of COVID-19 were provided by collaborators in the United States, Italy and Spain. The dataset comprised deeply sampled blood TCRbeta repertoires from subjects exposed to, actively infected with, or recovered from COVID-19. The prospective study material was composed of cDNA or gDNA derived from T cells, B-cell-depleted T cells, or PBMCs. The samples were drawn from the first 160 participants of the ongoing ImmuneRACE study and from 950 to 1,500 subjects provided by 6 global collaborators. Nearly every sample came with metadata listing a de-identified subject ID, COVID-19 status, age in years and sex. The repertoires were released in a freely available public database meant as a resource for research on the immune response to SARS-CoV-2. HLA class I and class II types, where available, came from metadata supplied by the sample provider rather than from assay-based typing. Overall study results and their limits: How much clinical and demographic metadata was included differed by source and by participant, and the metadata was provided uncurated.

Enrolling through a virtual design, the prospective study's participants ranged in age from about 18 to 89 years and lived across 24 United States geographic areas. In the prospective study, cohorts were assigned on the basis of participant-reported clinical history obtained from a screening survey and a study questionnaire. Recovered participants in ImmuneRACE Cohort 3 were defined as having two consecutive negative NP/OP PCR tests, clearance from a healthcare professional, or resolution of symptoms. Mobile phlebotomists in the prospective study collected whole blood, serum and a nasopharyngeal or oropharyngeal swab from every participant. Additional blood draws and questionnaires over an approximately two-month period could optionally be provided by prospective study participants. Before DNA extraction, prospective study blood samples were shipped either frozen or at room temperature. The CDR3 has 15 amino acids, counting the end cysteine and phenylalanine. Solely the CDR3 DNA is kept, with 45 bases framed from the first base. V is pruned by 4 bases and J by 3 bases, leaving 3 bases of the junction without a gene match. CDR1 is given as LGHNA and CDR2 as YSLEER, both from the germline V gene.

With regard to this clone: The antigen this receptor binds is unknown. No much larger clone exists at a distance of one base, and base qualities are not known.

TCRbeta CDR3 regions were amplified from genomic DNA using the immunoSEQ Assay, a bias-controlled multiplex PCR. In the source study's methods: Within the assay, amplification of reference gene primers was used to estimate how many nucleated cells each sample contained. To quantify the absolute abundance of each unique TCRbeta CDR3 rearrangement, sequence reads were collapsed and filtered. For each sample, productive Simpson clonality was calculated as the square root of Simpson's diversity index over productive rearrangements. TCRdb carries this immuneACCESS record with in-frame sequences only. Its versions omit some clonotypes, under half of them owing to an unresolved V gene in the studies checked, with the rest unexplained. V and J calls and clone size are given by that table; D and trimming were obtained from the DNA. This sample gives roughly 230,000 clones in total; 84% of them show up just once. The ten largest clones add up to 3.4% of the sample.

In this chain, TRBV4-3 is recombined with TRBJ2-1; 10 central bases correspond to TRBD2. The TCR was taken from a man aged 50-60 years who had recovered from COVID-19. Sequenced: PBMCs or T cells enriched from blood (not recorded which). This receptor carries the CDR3 CASSPLAGVYNEQFF. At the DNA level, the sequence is TGCGCCAGCAGCCCTCTAGCGGGAGTCTACAATGAGCAGTTCTTC.